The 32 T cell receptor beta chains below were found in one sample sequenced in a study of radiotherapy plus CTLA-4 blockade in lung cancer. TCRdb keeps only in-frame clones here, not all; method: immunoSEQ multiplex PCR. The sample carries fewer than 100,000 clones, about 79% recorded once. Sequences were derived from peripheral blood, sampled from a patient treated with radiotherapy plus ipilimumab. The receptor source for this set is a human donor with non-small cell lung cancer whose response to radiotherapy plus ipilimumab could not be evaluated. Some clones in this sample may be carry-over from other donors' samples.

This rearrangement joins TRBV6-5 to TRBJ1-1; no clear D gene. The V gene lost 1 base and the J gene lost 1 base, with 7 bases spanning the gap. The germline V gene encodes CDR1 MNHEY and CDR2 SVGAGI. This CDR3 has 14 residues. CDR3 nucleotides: TGTGCCAGCAGTTACTGGGAGACGAACACTGAAGCTTTCTTT. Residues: CASSYWETNTEAFF.

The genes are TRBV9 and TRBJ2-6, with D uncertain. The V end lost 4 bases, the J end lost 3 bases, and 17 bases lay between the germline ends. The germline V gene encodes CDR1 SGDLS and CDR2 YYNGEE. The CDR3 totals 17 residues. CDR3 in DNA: TGTGCCAGCAGCCCCGCGGCGGTTCGTAATGGGGCCAACGTCCTGACTTTC. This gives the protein CASSPAAVRNGANVLTF.

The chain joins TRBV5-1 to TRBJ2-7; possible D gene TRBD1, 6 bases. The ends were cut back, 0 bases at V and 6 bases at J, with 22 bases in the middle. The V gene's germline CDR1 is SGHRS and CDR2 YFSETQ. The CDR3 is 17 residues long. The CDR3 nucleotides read TGCGCCAGCAGCTTGGCCAGGGGACCCCCGGTGGGCAGCGAGCAGTACTTC. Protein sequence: CASSLARGPPVGSEQYF. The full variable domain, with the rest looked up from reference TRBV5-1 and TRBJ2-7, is KAGVTQTPRYLIKTRGQQVTLSCSPISGHRSVSWYQQTPGQGLQFLFEYFSETQRNKGNFPGRFSGRQFSNSRSEMNVSTLELGDSALYLCASSLARGPPVGSEQYFGPGTRLTVT.

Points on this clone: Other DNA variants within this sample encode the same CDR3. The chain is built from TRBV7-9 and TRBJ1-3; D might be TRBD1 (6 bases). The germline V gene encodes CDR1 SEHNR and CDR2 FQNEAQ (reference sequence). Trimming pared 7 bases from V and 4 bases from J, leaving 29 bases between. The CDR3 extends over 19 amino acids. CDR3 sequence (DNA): TGTGCCAGCAATCGACCCCGGGGGGGCGAAGAAAGTGGAGGAAACACCATATATTTT. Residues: CASNRPRGGEESGGNTIYF.

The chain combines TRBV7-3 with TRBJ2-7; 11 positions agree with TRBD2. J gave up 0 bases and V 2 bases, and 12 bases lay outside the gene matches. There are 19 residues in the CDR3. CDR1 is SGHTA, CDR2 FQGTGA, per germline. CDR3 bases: TGTGCCAGCAGCTTATGGCGCTGGACTAGCGGGCCCCGCTCCTACGAGCAGTACTTC. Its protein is CASSLWRWTSGPRSYEQYF. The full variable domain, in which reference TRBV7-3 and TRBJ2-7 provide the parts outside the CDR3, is GAGVSQTPSNKVTEKGKYVELRCDPISGHTALYWYRQSLGQGPEFLIYFQGTGAADDSGLPNDRFFAVRPEGSVSTLKIQRTERGDSAVYLCASSLWRWTSGPRSYEQYFGPGTRLTVT.

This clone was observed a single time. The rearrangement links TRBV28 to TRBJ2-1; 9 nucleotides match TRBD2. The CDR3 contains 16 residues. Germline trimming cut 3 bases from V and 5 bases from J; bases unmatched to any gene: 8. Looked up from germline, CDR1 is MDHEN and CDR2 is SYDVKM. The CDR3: CASSLSAGGPHNEQFF. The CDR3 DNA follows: TGTGCCAGCAGTTTGTCGGCGGGGGGGCCCCACAATGAGCAGTTCTTC.

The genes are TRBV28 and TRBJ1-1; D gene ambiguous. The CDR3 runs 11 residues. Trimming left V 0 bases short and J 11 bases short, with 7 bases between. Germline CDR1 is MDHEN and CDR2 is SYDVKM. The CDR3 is CASSLWRMAFF. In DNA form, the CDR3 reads TGTGCCAGCAGTTTATGGAGAATGGCTTTCTTT.

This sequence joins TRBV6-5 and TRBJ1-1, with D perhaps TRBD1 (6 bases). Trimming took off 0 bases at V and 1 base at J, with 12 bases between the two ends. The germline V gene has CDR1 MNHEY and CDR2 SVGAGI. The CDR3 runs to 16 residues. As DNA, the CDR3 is TGTGCCAGCAGTTACTCGAGTAAGGGACAGAACACTGAAGCTTTCTTT. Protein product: CASSYSSKGQNTEAFF.

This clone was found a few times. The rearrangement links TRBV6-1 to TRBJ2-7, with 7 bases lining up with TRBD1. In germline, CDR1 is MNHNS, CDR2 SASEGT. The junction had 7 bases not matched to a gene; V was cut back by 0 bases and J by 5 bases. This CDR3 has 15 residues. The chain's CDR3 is CASSEATGVGNEQYF. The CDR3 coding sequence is TGTGCCAGCAGTGAAGCCACAGGGGTGGGAAACGAGCAGTACTTC.

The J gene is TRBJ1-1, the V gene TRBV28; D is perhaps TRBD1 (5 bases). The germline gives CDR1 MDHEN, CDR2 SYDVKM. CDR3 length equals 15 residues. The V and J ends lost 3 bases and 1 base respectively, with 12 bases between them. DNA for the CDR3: TGTGCCAGCAGTTTGCTCCTAACAGGGAACACTGAAGCTTTCTTT. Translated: CASSLLLTGNTEAFF.

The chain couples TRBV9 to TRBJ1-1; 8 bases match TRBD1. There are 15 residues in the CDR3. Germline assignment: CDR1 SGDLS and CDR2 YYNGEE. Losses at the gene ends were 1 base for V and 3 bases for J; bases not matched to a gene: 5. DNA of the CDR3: TGTGCCAGCAGCGTACCCGGGACAGGAGACACTGAAGCTTTCTTT. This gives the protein CASSVPGTGDTEAFF.

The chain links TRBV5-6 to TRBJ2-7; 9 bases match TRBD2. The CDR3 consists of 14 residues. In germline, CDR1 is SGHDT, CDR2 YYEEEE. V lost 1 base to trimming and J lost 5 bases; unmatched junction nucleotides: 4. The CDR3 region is CASSLRSGGDEQYF. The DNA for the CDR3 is TGTGCCAGCAGCTTGCGTAGCGGGGGCGACGAGCAGTACTTC.

The CDR3 spells CASSSDTASYEQYF. In DNA form, the CDR3 reads TGCGCCAGCAGCTCTGACACCGCTTCCTACGAGCAGTACTTC. The V and J genes are TRBV5-1 and TRBJ2-7; the D is unclear. Germline V gives CDR1 SGHRS, CDR2 YFSETQ. This CDR3 is 14 amino acids long. Deletions cut 3 bases from V and 1 base from J, with 11 bases between.

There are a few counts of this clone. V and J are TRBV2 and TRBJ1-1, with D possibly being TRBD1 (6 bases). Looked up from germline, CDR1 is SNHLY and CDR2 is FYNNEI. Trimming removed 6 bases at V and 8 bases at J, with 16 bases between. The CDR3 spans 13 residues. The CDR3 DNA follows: TGTGCCAGCAGGGCATACAGGGCTTCCGAAGCTTTCTTT. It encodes CASRAYRASEAFF.

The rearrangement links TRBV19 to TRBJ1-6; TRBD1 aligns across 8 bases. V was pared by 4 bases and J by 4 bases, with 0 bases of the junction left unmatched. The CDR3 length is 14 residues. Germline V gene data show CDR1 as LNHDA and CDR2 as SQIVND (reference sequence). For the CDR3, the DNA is TGTGCCAGTAGTAACAGGGGGTATAATTCACCCCTCCACTTT. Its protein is CASSNRGYNSPLHF.

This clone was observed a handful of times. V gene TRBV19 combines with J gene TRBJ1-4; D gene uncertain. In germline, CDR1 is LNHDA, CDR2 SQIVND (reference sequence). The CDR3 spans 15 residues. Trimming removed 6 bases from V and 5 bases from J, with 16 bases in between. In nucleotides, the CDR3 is TGTGCCAGTAGGAGCCGACATACCTTAAATGAAAAACTGTTTTTT. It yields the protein CASRSRHTLNEKLFF.

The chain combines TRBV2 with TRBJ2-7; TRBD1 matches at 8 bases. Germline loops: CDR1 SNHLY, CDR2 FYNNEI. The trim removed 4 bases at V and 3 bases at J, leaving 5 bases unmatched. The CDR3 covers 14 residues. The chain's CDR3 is CASSVETGDYEQYF. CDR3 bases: TGTGCCAGCAGTGTCGAGACAGGGGACTACGAGCAGTACTTC.

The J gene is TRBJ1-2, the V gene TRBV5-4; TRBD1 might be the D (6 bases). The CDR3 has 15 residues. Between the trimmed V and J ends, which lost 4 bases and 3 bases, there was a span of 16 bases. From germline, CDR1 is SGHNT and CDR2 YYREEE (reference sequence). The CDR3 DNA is TGTGCCAGCAGCGAACCGACAGGATTTGACTATGGCTACACCTTC. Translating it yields CASSEPTGFDYGYTF.

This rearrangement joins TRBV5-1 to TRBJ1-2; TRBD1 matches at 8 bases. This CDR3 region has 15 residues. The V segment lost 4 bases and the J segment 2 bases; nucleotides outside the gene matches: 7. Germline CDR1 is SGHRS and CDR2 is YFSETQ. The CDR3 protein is CASSDTGGGNYGYTF. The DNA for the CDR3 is TGCGCCAGCAGCGACACAGGGGGTGGAAACTATGGCTACACCTTC.

The CDR3 DNA follows: TGTGCCAGCAGCGACGGGTTCCTAGGGGGCACAGATACGCAGTATTTT. This gives the protein CASSDGFLGGTDTQYF. V is TRBV9 and J is TRBJ2-3; the D gene is possibly TRBD1 (5 bases). CDR3 length: 16 residues. V lost 3 bases, J lost 1 base, and 15 bases lay in between. Germline CDR1 and CDR2: SGDLS and YYNGEE. Variable domain in full (rest from reference TRBV9 and TRBJ2-3): DSGVTQTPKHLITATGQRVTLRCSPRSGDLSVYWYQQSLDQGLQFLIQYYNGEERAKGNILERFSAQQFPDLHSELNLSSLELGDSALYFCASSDGFLGGTDTQYFGPGTRLTVL.

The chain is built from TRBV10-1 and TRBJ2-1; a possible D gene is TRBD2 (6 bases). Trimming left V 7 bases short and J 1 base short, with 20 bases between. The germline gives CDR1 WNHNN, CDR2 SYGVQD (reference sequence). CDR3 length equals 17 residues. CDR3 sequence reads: CASKVIRGGLSYNEQFF. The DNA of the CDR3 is TGCGCCAGCAAGGTTATTCGGGGAGGACTTTCCTACAATGAGCAGTTCTTC.

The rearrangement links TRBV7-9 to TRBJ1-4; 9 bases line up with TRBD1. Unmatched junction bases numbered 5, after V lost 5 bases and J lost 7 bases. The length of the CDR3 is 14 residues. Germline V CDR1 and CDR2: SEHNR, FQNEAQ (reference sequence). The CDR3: CASSIGTGTEKLFF. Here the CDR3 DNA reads TGTGCCAGCAGCATCGGGACAGGGACTGAAAAACTGTTTTTT.

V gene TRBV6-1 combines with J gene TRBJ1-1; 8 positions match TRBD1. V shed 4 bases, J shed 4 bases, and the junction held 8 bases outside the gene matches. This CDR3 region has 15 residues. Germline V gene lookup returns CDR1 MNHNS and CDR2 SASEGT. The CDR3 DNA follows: TGTGCCAGCAGTGCCCAGGGGGCAGAAGCCACTGAAGCTTTCTTT. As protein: CASSAQGAEATEAFF.

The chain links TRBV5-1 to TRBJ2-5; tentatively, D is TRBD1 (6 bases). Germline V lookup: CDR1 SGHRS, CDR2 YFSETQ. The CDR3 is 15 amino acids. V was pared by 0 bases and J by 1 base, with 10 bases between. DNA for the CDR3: TGCGCCAGCAGCTTGGGTCCAGGGGCCCAAGAGACCCAGTACTTC. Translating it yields CASSLGPGAQETQYF.

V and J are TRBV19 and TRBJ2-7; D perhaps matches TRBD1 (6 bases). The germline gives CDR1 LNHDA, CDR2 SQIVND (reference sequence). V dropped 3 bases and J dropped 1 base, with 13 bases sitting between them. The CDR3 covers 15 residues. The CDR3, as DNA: TGTGCCAGTAGTATTCACGTGACAGGATCCTACGAGCAGTACTTC. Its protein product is CASSIHVTGSYEQYF.

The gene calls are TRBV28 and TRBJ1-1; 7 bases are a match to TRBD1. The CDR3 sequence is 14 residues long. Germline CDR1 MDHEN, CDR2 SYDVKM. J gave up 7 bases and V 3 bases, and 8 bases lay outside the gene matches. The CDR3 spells CASSFDRVAREAFF. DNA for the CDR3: TGTGCCAGCAGTTTTGACAGGGTAGCACGTGAAGCTTTCTTT.

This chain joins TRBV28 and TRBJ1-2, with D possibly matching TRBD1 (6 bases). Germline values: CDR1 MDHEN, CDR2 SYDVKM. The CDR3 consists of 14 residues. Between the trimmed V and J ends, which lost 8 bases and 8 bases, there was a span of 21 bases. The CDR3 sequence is CASFIASGEGGYTF. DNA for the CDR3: TGTGCCAGCTTTATCGCGTCAGGGGAGGGGGGCTACACCTTC.

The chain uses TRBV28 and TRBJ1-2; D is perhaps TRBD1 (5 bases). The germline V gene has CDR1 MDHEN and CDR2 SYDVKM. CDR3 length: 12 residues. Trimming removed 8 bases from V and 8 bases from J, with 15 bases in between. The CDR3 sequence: CASRAGHKGYTF. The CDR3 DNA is TGTGCCAGCCGTGCGGGGCATAAGGGCTACACCTTC.

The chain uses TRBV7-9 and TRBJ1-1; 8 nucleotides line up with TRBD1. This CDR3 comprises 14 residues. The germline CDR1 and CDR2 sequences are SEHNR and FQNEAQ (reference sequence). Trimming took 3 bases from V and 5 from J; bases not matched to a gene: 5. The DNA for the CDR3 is TGTGCCAGCAGCTTGACAGGGGTTAATACTGAAGCTTTCTTT. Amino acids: CASSLTGVNTEAFF.

The DNA for the CDR3 is TGCGCCAGCAGCGACACACAGGGGGCCGGCACAGATACGCAGTATTTT. Encoded protein: CASSDTQGAGTDTQYF. The chain joins TRBV5-1 to TRBJ2-3, with TRBD1 matching over 9 bases. Germline V lookup: CDR1 SGHRS, CDR2 YFSETQ. Losses at the gene ends were 4 bases for V and 1 base for J; bases not matched to a gene: 7. The CDR3 is made up of 16 amino acids.

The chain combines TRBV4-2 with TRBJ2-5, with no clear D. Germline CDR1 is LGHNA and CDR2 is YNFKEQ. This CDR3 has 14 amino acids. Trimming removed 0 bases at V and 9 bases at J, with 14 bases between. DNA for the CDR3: TGTGCCAGCAGCCAAGAGGCCCGACTTCTCTCCCAGTACTTC. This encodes CASSQEARLLSQYF.

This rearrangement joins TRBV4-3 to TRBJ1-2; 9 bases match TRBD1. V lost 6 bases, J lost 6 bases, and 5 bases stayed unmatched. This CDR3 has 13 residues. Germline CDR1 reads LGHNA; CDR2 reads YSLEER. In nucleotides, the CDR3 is TGCGCCAGCAGAAGGGACAGGGTTGATGGCTACACCTTC. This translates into CASRRDRVDGYTF.